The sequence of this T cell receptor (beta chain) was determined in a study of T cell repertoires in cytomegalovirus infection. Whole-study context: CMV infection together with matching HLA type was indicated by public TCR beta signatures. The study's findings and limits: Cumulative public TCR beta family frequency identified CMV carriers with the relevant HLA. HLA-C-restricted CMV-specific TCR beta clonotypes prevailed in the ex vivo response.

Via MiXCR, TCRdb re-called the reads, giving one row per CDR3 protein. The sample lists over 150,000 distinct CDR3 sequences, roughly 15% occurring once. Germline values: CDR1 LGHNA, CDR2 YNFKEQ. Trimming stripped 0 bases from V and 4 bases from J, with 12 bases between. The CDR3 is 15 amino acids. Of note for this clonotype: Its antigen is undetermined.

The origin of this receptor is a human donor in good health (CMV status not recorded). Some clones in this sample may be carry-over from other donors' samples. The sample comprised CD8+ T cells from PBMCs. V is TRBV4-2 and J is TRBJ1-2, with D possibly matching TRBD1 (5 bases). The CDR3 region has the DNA TGTGCCAGCAGCCAAGAAAGAACGGGGCTCTATGGCTACACCTTC. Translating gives CASSQERTGLYGYTF.